Listed below are T cell receptor beta chains from one sample, sequenced in a study of identical twins. Each CDR3 protein gets one entry after TCRdb re-called the 5' RACE reads with MiXCR. The sample carries around 690,000 distinct CDR3 sequences, roughly 20% recorded once. The sample also formed part of further work on T cells expressing NK-cell markers.

The sequencing input was PBMCs. These receptors were collected from a woman aged 18-29 years in good health. Both conserved end residues are part of each CDR3. The D gene is left open where the match is weak. Clone size is given for some rows only: seen once, a few or many times, or a class if the clone is expanded.

cdr3_aa	cdr3_nt	v_call	clone_size	d_call	cdr3_length	j_call
CSAGARVYRDTQYF	TGCAGTGCTGGAGCTCGGGTCTACCGAGATACGCAGTATTTT	TRBV20-1	.	.	14	TRBJ2-3
CASSLMSAGRTEAFF	TGTGCCAGCAGCTTAATGTCGGCAGGGCGGACTGAAGCTTTCTTT	TRBV7-3	.	.	15	TRBJ1-1
CAIRRTEMNTEAFF	TGTGCCATCAGACGGACCGAGATGAACACTGAAGCTTTCTTT	TRBV10-3	few	.	14	TRBJ1-1
CASSLDIPGELFF	TGCGCCAGCAGCTTGGATATCCCCGGGGAGCTGTTTTTT	TRBV5-1	.	.	13	TRBJ2-2
CASSGLADYNEQFF	TGTGCCAGCAGCGGGCTAGCAGATTACAATGAGCAGTTCTTC	TRBV5-6	.	.	14	TRBJ2-1
CAWSRPLGTQYF	TGTGCCTGGAGTCGTCCTTTGGGGACCCAGTACTTC	TRBV30	.	.	12	TRBJ2-5
CASRTEARLYNEQFF	TGTGCCAGCAGAACGGAGGCCAGATTGTACAATGAGCAGTTCTTC	TRBV2	.	.	15	TRBJ2-1
CASSSGTWGTWNTQYF	TGCGCCAGCAGCTCGGGGACTTGGGGAACATGGAATACGCAGTATTTT	TRBV5-1	.	.	16	TRBJ2-3
CSASQANTEAFF	TGCAGTGCTAGCCAGGCGAACACTGAAGCTTTCTTT	TRBV20-1	few	.	12	TRBJ1-1
CASSYTSGKLDEQFF	TGTGCCAGCAGTTACACTAGCGGGAAATTGGATGAGCAGTTCTTC	TRBV6-5	few	TRBD2	15	TRBJ2-1
CATSEGAVNEQFF	TGTGCCACCAGTGAAGGGGCTGTCAATGAGCAGTTCTTC	TRBV24-1	few	.	13	TRBJ2-1